This entry is about one T cell receptor (beta chain). Its specificity is not known. The PCR ran on 60 Vbeta and 13 Jbeta primers. Sequencing was performed with immunoSEQ multiplex PCR; in TCRdb, only in-frame clones are kept and a portion is missing. The table records roughly 150,000 clones, 70% to 90% of them present only once. The source of the sample is a study of cytomegalovirus exposure and HLA in healthy donors. Study results and limitations: A missense DCLRE1C variant was associated with V- and J-gene trimming of TCR beta chains in a later analysis, and an independent cohort replicated the association.

Germline CDR1 reads SNHLY; CDR2 reads FYNNEI. The CDR3 loop spans 12 amino acids. Trimming removed 6 bases from V and 6 bases from J, with 8 bases in between. Sequencing was performed on PBMCs. The TCR comes from a woman aged 18-29 years in good health and CMV-seronegative. V usage is TRBV2 and J usage is TRBJ2-2, with a weak D call TRBD2 (5 bases). As DNA, the CDR3 is TGTGCCAGCAGCGGGGAAGCCGGGGAGCTGTTTTTT. The encoded protein is CASSGEAGELFF.